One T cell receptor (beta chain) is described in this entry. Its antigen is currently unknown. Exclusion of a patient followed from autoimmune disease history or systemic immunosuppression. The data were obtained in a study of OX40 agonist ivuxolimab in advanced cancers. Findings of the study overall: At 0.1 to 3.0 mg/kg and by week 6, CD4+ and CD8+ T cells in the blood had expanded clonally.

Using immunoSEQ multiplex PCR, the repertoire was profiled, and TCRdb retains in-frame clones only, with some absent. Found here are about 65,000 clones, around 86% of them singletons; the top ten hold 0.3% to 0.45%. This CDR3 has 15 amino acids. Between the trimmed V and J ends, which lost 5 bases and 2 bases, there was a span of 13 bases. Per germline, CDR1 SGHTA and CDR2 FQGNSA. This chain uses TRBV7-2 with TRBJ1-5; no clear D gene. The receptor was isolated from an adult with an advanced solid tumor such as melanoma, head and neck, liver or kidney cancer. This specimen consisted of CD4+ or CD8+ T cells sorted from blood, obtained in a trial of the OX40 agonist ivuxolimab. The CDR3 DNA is TGTGCCAGCAGCCCCGCGGTGGGTGGCAATCAGCCCCAGCATTTT. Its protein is CASSPAVGGNQPQHF.